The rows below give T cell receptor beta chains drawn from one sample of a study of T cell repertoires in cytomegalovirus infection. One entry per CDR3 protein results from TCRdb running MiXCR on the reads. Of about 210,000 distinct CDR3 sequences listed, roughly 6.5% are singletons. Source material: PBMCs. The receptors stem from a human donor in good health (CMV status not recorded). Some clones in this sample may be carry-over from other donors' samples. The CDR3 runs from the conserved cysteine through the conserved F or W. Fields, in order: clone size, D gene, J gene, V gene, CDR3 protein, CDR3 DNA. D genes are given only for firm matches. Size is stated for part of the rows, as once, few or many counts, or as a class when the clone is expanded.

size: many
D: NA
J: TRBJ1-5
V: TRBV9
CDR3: CASSVDGQTNNQPQHF
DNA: TGTGCCAGCAGCGTAGACGGACAGACCAACAATCAGCCCCAGCATTTT

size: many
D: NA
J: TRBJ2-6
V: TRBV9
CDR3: CASSPFGATGANVLTF
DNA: TGTGCCAGCAGCCCCTTTGGGGCTACTGGGGCCAACGTCCTGACTTTC

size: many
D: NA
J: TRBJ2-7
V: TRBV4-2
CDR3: CASSLNTYEQYF
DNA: TGTGCCAGCAGCCTCAACACCTACGAGCAGTACTTC

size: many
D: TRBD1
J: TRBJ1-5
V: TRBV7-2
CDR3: CASSLAGQGRSNQPQHF
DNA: TGTGCCAGCAGCTTAGCCGGACAGGGGCGGAGCAATCAGCCCCAGCATTTT

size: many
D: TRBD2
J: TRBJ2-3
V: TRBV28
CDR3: CASTLGLAGGADTQYF
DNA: TGTGCCAGCACTCTGGGGCTAGCGGGAGGGGCAGATACGCAGTATTTT

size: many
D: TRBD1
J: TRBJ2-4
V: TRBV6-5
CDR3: CASSYSSHDRAGKNIQYF
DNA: TGTGCCAGCAGTTACTCGTCTCACGACAGGGCGGGCAAAAACATTCAGTACTTC

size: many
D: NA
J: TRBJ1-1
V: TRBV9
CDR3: CASSARRNTEAFF
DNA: TGTGCCAGCAGCGCCCGACGGAACACTGAAGCTTTCTTT

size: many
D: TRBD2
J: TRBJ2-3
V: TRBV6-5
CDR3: CASSPSGGVPDTQYF
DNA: TGTGCCAGCAGTCCTAGCGGGGGGGTCCCAGATACGCAGTATTTT

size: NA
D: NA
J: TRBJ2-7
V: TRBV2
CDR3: CASWDKSYEQYF
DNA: TGTGCCAGCTGGGACAAATCCTACGAGCAGTACTTC

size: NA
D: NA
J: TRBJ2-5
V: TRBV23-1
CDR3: CASSQGRTEETQYF
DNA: TGCGCCAGCAGTCAAGGCCGGACCGAAGAGACCCAGTACTTC

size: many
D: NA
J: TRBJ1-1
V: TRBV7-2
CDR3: CASSSYRAEAFF
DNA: TGTGCCAGCAGCTCCTACAGGGCGGAAGCTTTCTTT

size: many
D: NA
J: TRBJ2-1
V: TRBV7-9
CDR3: CASSQGAPSYNEQFF
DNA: TGTGCCAGCAGCCAAGGGGCACCGTCCTACAATGAGCAGTTCTTC

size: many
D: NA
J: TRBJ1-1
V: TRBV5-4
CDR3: CASSAEVGGTEAFF
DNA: TGTGCCAGCAGCGCCGAGGTAGGAGGCACTGAAGCTTTCTTT

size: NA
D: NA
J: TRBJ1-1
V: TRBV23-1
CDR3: CASTPSEAFF
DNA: TGCGCCAGTACCCCTTCTGAAGCTTTCTTT

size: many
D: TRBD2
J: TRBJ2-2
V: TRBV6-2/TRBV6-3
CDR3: CASSGGANTGELFF
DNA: TGTGCCAGTAGCGGGGGGGCGAACACCGGGGAGCTGTTTTTT

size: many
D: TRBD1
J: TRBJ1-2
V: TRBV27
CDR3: CASTPLAGTGLNYGYTF
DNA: TGTGCCAGCACCCCTCTTGCCGGGACAGGGCTTAACTATGGCTACACCTTC

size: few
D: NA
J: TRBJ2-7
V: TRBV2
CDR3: CASSEQDYEQYF
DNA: TGTGCCAGCAGTGAGCAGGACTACGAGCAGTACTTC

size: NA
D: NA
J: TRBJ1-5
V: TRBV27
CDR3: CASGGTGALSNQPQHF
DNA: TGTGCCAGCGGGGGCACAGGCGCCCTTAGCAATCAGCCCCAGCATTTT

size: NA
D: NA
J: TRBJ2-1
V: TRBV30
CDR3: CAWSPLSNEQFF
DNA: TGTGCCTGGAGCCCCCTTAGCAATGAGCAGTTCTTC

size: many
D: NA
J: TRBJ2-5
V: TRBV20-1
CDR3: CSASTGLSQETQYF
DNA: TGCAGTGCTAGTACGGGACTGAGCCAAGAGACCCAGTACTTC

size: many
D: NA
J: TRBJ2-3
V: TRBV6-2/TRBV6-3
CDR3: CASSYGPTHSTDTQYF
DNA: TGTGCCAGCAGTTACGGACCCACCCATAGCACAGATACGCAGTATTTT

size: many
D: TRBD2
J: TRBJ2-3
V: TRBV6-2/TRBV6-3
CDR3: CASIAGGSTDTQYF
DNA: TGTGCCAGCATAGCGGGGGGAAGCACAGATACGCAGTATTTT

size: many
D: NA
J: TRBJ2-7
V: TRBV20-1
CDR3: CSASHSSAYEQYF
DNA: TGCAGTGCTAGCCATTCGTCAGCCTACGAGCAGTACTTC

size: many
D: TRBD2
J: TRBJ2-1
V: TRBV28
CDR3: CASSLWGTSLYNEQFF
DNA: TGTGCCAGCAGTTTATGGGGGACTAGCCTTTACAATGAGCAGTTCTTC

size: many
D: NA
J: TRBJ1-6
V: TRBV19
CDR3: CASSMTSRGNNSPLHF
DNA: TGTGCCAGTAGTATGACGAGTCGAGGAAATAATTCACCCCTCCACTTT

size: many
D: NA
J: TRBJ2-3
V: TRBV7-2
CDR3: CASSFGRSHTDTQYF
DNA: TGTGCCAGCAGCTTCGGACGGTCGCACACAGATACGCAGTATTTT

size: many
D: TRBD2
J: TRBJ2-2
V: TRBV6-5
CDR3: CASSRSGGITGELFF
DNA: TGTGCCAGCAGTCGGAGCGGGGGGATCACCGGGGAGCTGTTTTTT

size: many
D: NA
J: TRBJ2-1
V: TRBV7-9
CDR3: CASSSKDGLQGFF
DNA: TGTGCCAGCAGCTCGAAAGACGGACTACAGGGGTTCTTC

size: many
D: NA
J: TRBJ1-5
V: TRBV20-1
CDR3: CSARDGMRASSNQPQHF
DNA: TGCAGTGCTAGAGATGGAATGAGGGCTTCTAGCAATCAGCCCCAGCATTTT

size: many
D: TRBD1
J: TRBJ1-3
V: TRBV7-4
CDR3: CASSLQGGTVSGNTIYF
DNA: TGTGCCAGCAGCCTTCAGGGAGGGACAGTCTCTGGAAACACCATATATTTT

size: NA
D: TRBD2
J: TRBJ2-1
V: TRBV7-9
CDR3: CATPTGLADSYNEQFF
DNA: TGTGCCACCCCGACGGGACTAGCGGACTCCTACAATGAGCAGTTCTTC

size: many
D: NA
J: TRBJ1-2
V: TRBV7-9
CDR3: CASSLEPQAGYTF
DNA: TGTGCCAGCAGCTTAGAGCCTCAGGCAGGCTACACCTTC